This TCR beta chain originates from a study of cytomegalovirus exposure and HLA in healthy donors (dated by TCRdb to the late 2010s). Background on the whole study: In an earlier analysis of roughly 500 of the donors, roughly 300 Gb of sequence data and about 110 million unique TCR beta sequences from about 190 million T cells were reported. Roughly 300 gigabases of sequencing data and 91 million or so unique TCR sequences made up an early release that covered approximately 700 HLA-typed donors. The genetic ancestry cluster associated with self-reported Caucasian donors included 81% of the 300 to 400 genotyped donors. The study was designed to test whether signatures of past pathogen exposure could be identified by cataloging public T cell receptors. The study used immunosequencing to profile the T cell repertoires of several hundred subjects and linked those repertoires to cytomegalovirus serostatus. Along with the approximately 620-subject first cohort, a separate validation cohort of some 130 different subjects was used. To predict cytomegalovirus infection status, the study combined high-throughput TCR immunosequencing, statistical association of individual TCRs with disease status, and machine learning. To study patterns of TCR occurrence, a later analysis re-analyzed previously published TCR beta repertoires from 666 donors and added high-resolution HLA genotyping. In the later analysis, no new phenotypic data were used to find candidate immune exposures; instead, reliance was placed on TCR beta sequences and their occurrence across donors. An earlier analysis of 587 of the donors used high-throughput TCR beta sequencing to judge whether each TCR beta V gene segment behaved as functional or pseudogenic. Donor age, sex, ethnicity and CMV serostatus were compiled alongside the repertoire data. Genome-wide SNP genotypes for about 60% of the roughly 700 donors were used in a later genetic analysis, which treated that subset as a discovery cohort. All discovery cohort repertoires had been generated on a single sequencing platform. HLA typing covered class I and class II loci at four-digit resolution. The number of donors typed differed by locus, with 629-630 for A, B, C, DRB1 and DQB1, roughly 550 for DQA1, 600 to 610 for DPA1, and approximately 470 for DPB1. Several DR-DQ haplotypes were handled as single units for association and clustering because linkage in the cohort was strong. Across under 500 genotyped donors of the cohort, an average of roughly 250,000 unique TCR beta nucleotide sequences per donor were sequenced, and roughly a sixth of those sequences were non-productive.

The cohort comprised 710 or so healthy bone marrow donors. Cohort members were all nominally healthy when sampled, although unrecorded immune exposures were likely present. CMV serostatus was positive for around 310 and negative for about 50% of the roughly 700 cohort members, and was not recorded for this donor. Every donor gave a peripheral blood sample, and the peripheral blood mononuclear cells from that sample were used for TCR beta sequencing. The Qiagen DNeasy Blood Extraction Kit was used to extract genomic DNA from the blood cell samples. To prepare the library, the immunoSEQ multiplex PCR assay was applied. For the multiplex PCR, a mixture combining 60 forward primers for TCR Vbeta segments and 13 reverse primers for TCR Jbeta segments was used. The CDR3 region of rearranged TCR beta genes was amplified from genomic DNA by a multiplex PCR assay. Amplified TCR beta libraries were sequenced as 87-base-pair reads on the Illumina HiSeq System. Processing in the source paper ran as follows. A later analysis counted about 80 million unique TCR beta chains across the 670 or so repertoires, and some 11 million of these chains were shared by at least two donors. Raw reads were error-corrected and collapsed into unique sequences with a nearest-neighbor algorithm that merged closely related sequences to remove PCR and sequencing errors. To assign V, D and J gene segments, CDR3 sequences were aligned to IMGT reference sequences. For a sequence to be retained, a match of at least six nucleotides was required to both a V gene segment and a J gene segment. Rearrangements were classified as productive when the CDR3 lacked stop codons and remained in frame with V and J, and all other rearrangements were classified as non-productive. CDR3 was defined according to IMGT convention as the region running from the second conserved V-encoded cysteine to the conserved J-encoded phenylalanine. Sequences without an unambiguous match to a single V gene segment were excluded from the earlier analysis of 450 to 750 of the donors. In an earlier analysis of more than 500 of the donors, a V segment was called functional when productive rearrangements were above 56.7%, and segregating when the standard deviation between donors exceeded 5%. A statistical classification framework was developed to diagnose cytomegalovirus status using the catalog of TCR beta chain sequences. V and J gene assignment, in a later analysis, came from comparing TCR nucleotide sequences with IMGT/GENE-DB human TR gene sequences. The TCRdist pipeline was used in a later analysis to assign CDR3 sequences and most-parsimonious VDJ recombination scenarios. In a later analysis, each TCR beta chain was defined by its CDR3 amino acid sequence together with its V-gene family, and reads without a unique V-gene family were excluded. As a way to deal with suspected cross-contamination and a sequencing artifact, a later analysis dropped under 600 nucleotide sequences that were highly shared and had low generation probability. For each public chain, a later analysis derived a clonal expansion index from normalized ranks of inferred template counts within each repertoire. In a later analysis, generation probabilities were computed using a VDJ recombination model fitted to out-of-frame rearrangements, and the results were checked against IGoR. In a later analysis, hypergeometric tests were used to score TCR-TCR, TCR-HLA and TCR-CMV co-occurrence, with a repertoire-size bias correction applied to TCR pairs. To estimate false discovery rates, a later analysis permuted the HLA or CMV assignments 20 times. In a later analysis, co-occurring TCRs were grouped using DBSCAN, with TCRdist sequence similarity added in when clustering inside HLA-allele-positive subsets. Repertoires with fewer than 30,000 or more than 120,000 public chains were left out of co-occurrence clustering, as were a handful of repertoires with anomalous nucleotide sharing. TCRdb re-hosts the immuneACCESS table, in-frame sequences only. Its copies lack some clones; in the studies checked, an unresolved V gene accounts for under half of them, and the cause for the rest is not known. D and trimming come from the DNA, and the V and J calls and clone size come from that table. Counted in this sample were 200,000 to 250,000 clones; over 65% of them appeared once. 1% to 1.5% of the sample rests with the top ten.

V is pared back by 5 bases and J by 2 bases, with 8 bases lying between the germline termini. CDR1 and CDR2 (SGHKS, YYEKEE) derive from the germline V gene (reference sequence). The CDR3 numbers 12 residues from cysteine through phenylalanine. The kept DNA is CDR3 alone, 36 bases in frame from the first base. This clone appeared once. The antigen this receptor binds is unknown. Base-call qualities are not available, and no considerably larger clone is one nucleotide away. Study-wide findings and limitations: The classifier was reported to diagnose cytomegalovirus status with high specificity and sensitivity in both the original cohort and the validation cohort. In an earlier analysis of 500 to 650 of the donors, most TCR beta V segments appeared in productive rearrangements about 87% or about 30% of the time, broadly matching IMGT annotations. V-gene and J-gene trimming of TCR beta chains was associated with a missense DCLRE1C variant in a later genetic analysis, and the association was replicated in an independent cohort. The cohort was sequenced for TCR beta chains only, and without alpha or paired-chain data the features that could be detected were limited. A further reported finding was that TCR beta sequences accurately predicted the HLA-A and HLA-B alleles for most subjects in the first cohort. The only immune exposure information available for the cohort was CMV serostatus. The authors suggested that the approach could potentially be generalized to other disease states and immunological phenotypes. Because HLA typing was missing for some donors at each locus, association tests included only the typed subset. While some public TCRs were present in many individuals, most TCR sequences turned up only very rarely across donors. Several of the top co-occurrence clusters appeared to be linked to parvovirus B19, influenza, CMV and Epstein-Barr virus, according to a later analysis. In a later analysis, HLA-associated TCR beta chains showed more clonal expansion and lower generation probabilities than non-associated chains that were equally common. The 87-base-pair reads could not distinguish some IMGT-functional V segments, including TRBV6-2 and TRBV6-3, so those segments were excluded. The sequencing pipeline was judged likely to have produced a cluster of highly shared sequence variants as a technical artifact. In vitro tests confirmed that a few of the cytomegalovirus-associated TCR beta chains recognize cytomegalovirus antigens. Sequencing depth was assumed to be roughly uniform across donors in the presence/absence analyses, though that assumption may not hold. A later analysis associated approximately 17,000 TCR beta sequences with specific HLA alleles at a false discovery rate of 0.05. According to a later genetic analysis, donors in an Asian-associated ancestry cluster had fewer N-insertions in productive TCRs than the roughly 700-donor mean. A total of 164 TCR beta chains were listed by the study as associated with cytomegalovirus. Correlated functional status among segregating V segments might be attributable to linkage disequilibrium, but an unknown experimental factor could not be ruled out. Assigning TCR associations to individual alleles was difficult when HLA alleles, especially DR and DQ, strongly co-occurred. Because counts were too low, about 18 rarely observed V segments, including chromosome 9 orphons, were excluded from the earlier analysis of 500 to 700 of the donors. In a later analysis, most CMV-associated TCR beta chains were found to appear HLA-restricted, with HLA associations seemingly driven largely by CMV exposure. In a later analysis, TCR association rates were found to vary across HLA loci, with the most associated TCRs seen for DRB1 alleles and the fewest for HLA-C alleles.

Sample: PBMCs. The sequence was collected from a human donor in good health. The chain was built from TRBV5-5 and TRBJ2-7, with an unclear D gene assignment. The CDR3 corresponds to CASSYSTYEQYF. The bases read TGTGCCAGCAGTTACAGCACCTACGAGCAGTACTTC.